This T cell receptor beta chain was sequenced during a study of identical twins. Per germline, CDR1 SGHDT and CDR2 YYEEEE. This CDR3 comprises 15 residues. Trimming pared 2 bases from V and 7 bases from J, leaving 16 bases between. The cDNA had a unique molecular identifier and a template-switch universal primer site. One entry per CDR3 protein, called by TCRdb with MiXCR from the 5' RACE reads. The sample shows about 700,000 distinct CDR3 sequences, around 6.1% of them seen only once. This clonotype was counted ten times or more. The chain uses TRBV5-6 and TRBJ2-1; D gene unclear. The receptor was isolated from a young man in good health. Sequencing was carried out using naive T cells sorted from blood. CDR3 loop: CASSFRTVLGNEQFF. DNA for the CDR3: TGTGCCAGCAGCTTCCGAACGGTTTTGGGAAATGAGCAGTTCTTC.